The 24 T cell receptor beta chains below all came from one sample that was sequenced in a study of blood T cell repertoires in COVID-19. Sequencing used immunoSEQ multiplex PCR; TCRdb keeps in-frame clones, though not all of them. The sample yields approximately 250,000 clones, over 75% seen once. The sequenced material came from peripheral blood. Receptor source: a human donor in a cohort sampled during active COVID-19.

This clone has just one count. V usage is TRBV6-5 and J usage is TRBJ2-1, with 7 positions matching TRBD1. The CDR3 is 15 amino acids. V lost 4 bases, J lost 0 bases, and 3 bases stayed unmatched. CDR1 and CDR2 (germline): MNHEY, SVGAGI. In nucleotides, the CDR3 is TGTGCCAGCAGTTCGGACAGGAGCTCCTACAATGAGCAGTTCTTC. It codes for CASSSDRSSYNEQFF.

The genes are TRBV5-4 and TRBJ2-7; 8 bases align to TRBD2. The V gene's germline CDR1 is SGHNT and CDR2 YYREEE (reference sequence). This CDR3 comprises 16 residues. Unmatched junction bases numbered 12, after V lost 5 bases and J lost 2 bases. The CDR3 sequence: CASSLPGAGGAYEQYF. Written as DNA, the CDR3 is TGTGCCAGCAGTCTCCCAGGGGCGGGGGGCGCCTACGAGCAGTACTTC. The whole variable domain, filled in from reference TRBV5-4 and TRBJ2-7, reads ETGVTQSPTHLIKTRGQQVTLRCSSQSGHNTVSWYQQALGQGPQFIFQYYREEENGRGNFPPRFSGLQFPNYSSELNVNALELDDSALYLCASSLPGAGGAYEQYFGPGTRLTVT.

This chain links TRBV5-1 with TRBJ2-7; 10 nucleotides align to TRBD2. V shed 5 bases and J 2 bases; nucleotides not matched to a gene: 7. In germline, CDR1 is SGHRS, CDR2 YFSETQ. CDR3 length: 15 amino acids. DNA of the CDR3: TGCGCCAGCAGTCCGACTAGCGGGTCAACCTACGAGCAGTACTTC. This gives the protein CASSPTSGSTYEQYF.

The J gene is TRBJ1-1, the V gene TRBV10-3; possible D gene TRBD1, 5 bases. Trimming stripped 0 bases from V and 4 bases from J, with 9 bases between. This CDR3 is 14 amino acids long. Germline CDR1 and CDR2: ENHRY and SYGVKD. DNA for the CDR3: TGTGCCATCAGTGAGTCAGGGGATGGCACTGAAGCTTTCTTT. Protein product: CAISESGDGTEAFF.

The genes are TRBV28 and TRBJ2-7, with TRBD2 identical over 8 bases. The V and J ends lost 0 bases and 1 base, in that order; junction bases with no gene match: 2. Germline V gene lookup returns CDR1 MDHEN and CDR2 SYDVKM. This CDR3 is built from 15 residues. The CDR3 DNA follows: TGTGCCAGCAGTTTATGGCCTAGCGGGTCCTACGAGCAGTACTTC. Translation gives CASSLWPSGSYEQYF.

V gene TRBV6-5 combines with J gene TRBJ1-5; possibly TRBD1 for D (5 bases). CDR1 is MNHEY and CDR2 is SVGAGI in the germline V gene. This CDR3 has 14 amino acids. Trimming removed 6 bases at V and 11 bases at J, with 20 bases between. This CDR3 reads CASSQGPGGSAQHF. DNA of the CDR3: TGTGCCAGCAGCCAGGGCCCGGGGGGATCGGCCCAGCATTTT.

The chain joins TRBV6-5 to TRBJ2-6; D unclear. The length of the CDR3 is 15 residues. The germline gives CDR1 MNHEY, CDR2 SVGAGI. V dropped 2 bases and J dropped 1 base, with 6 bases sitting between them. In nucleotides, the CDR3 is TGTGCCAGCAGTTACCGTTCGTCTGGGGCCAACGTCCTGACTTTC. It is translated as CASSYRSSGANVLTF.

V and J are TRBV28 and TRBJ2-7; TRBD1 might be the D (6 bases). The CDR3 contains 16 residues. Trimming shortened V by 7 bases and J by 5 bases, and 24 bases separated the two germline ends. Germline V gene lookup returns CDR1 MDHEN and CDR2 SYDVKM. This CDR3 is CASTSYFRTDRDEQYF. CDR3 in DNA: TGTGCCAGCACCTCGTATTTCCGGACAGACCGTGACGAGCAGTACTTC.

This chain uses TRBV15 with TRBJ2-2; TRBD2 might be the D (6 bases). Germline lookup yields CDR1 LNHNV and CDR2 YYDKDF (reference sequence). Trimming shortened V by 0 bases and J by 7 bases, and 12 bases separated the two germline ends. This CDR3 has 15 amino acids. The CDR3 loop reads CATSRDRGSGGELFF. The CDR3 DNA follows: TGTGCCACCAGCAGAGATCGGGGGAGCGGCGGGGAGCTGTTTTTT.

V usage is TRBV18 and J usage is TRBJ1-2; 8 bases agree with TRBD1. The CDR3 length is 13 residues. Trimming took 3 bases from V and 6 from J; bases not matched to a gene: 3. In germline, CDR1 is KGHSH, CDR2 LQKENI. CDR3: CASSPDRDDGYTF. CDR3 in DNA: TGTGCCAGCTCACCGGACAGGGACGATGGCTACACCTTC.

The chain uses TRBV5-1 and TRBJ2-7; weak D call: TRBD2 (6 bases). The V and J ends lost 4 bases and 3 bases respectively, with 17 bases between them. The CDR3 runs to 15 residues. CDR1 SGHRS and CDR2 YFSETQ come from the germline V gene. The CDR3 DNA is TGCGCCAGCAGCCCGGAGGGTGCGGAAGGCTACGAGCAGTACTTC. Protein product: CASSPEGAEGYEQYF.

The chain has TRBV15 and TRBJ2-2; D is undetermined. The germline gives CDR1 LNHNV, CDR2 YYDKDF (reference sequence). The CDR3 totals 19 residues. V lost 2 bases to trimming and J lost 1 base, with 20 bases between them. The CDR3 region is CATSRSLVEVPMNTGELFF. CDR3 nucleotides: TGTGCCACCAGCAGAAGTCTAGTTGAGGTCCCGATGAACACCGGGGAGCTGTTTTTT.

The chain links TRBV6-5 to TRBJ1-1, with D possibly matching TRBD1 (5 bases). CDR3 length equals 12 residues. Deletions cut 5 bases from V and 3 bases from J, with 7 bases between. Looked up from germline, CDR1 is MNHEY and CDR2 is SVGAGI. This chain's CDR3 is CASSRTHTEAFF. The CDR3 nucleotides read TGTGCCAGCAGTCGGACACACACTGAAGCTTTCTTT.

The chain couples TRBV2 to TRBJ2-5; D is uncertain. The germline CDR1 and CDR2 sequences are SNHLY and FYNNEI. This CDR3 is 14 amino acids long. Deletions cut 1 base from V and 1 base from J, with 7 bases between. In DNA, the CDR3 is TGTGCCAGCAGTGAAGAGCGACTCCAAGAGACCCAGTACTTC. As protein: CASSEERLQETQYF.

The genes are TRBV10-3 and TRBJ1-1; 7 nucleotides agree with TRBD1. The junction had 3 bases not matched to a gene; V was cut back by 5 bases and J by 0 bases. Germline V gives CDR1 ENHRY, CDR2 SYGVKD. The CDR3 sequence is 14 residues long. The CDR3 nucleotides read TGTGCCATCAGTCGGGACAGCTTGAACACTGAAGCTTTCTTT. Amino acid sequence: CAISRDSLNTEAFF.

The J gene is TRBJ2-7, the V gene TRBV12-5; 8 positions agree with TRBD2. Germline trimming cut 0 bases from V and 3 bases from J; bases unmatched to any gene: 4. From germline, CDR1 is LGHNT and CDR2 FRNRAP. CDR3 length: 15 residues. In DNA, the CDR3 is TGTGCTAGTGGTTTGGTAGCGGGAGCCGGCTACGAGCAGTACTTC. It yields the protein CASGLVAGAGYEQYF.

This clone was recorded only once. This chain links TRBV28 with TRBJ1-2; D is unclear. The V end was cut by 5 bases, the J end by 4 bases, with 11 bases between. This CDR3 has 13 residues. Germline lookup yields CDR1 MDHEN and CDR2 SYDVKM. The CDR3: CASSPYGLYGYTF. In DNA form, the CDR3 reads TGTGCCAGCAGTCCATACGGACTCTATGGCTACACCTTC.

The CDR3 spells CASSQTPGLVYEQYF. DNA of the CDR3: TGTGCCAGCAGCCAAACTCCAGGGTTAGTCTACGAGCAGTACTTC. This chain connects TRBV3-1 (or the pseudogene TRBV3-2) to TRBJ2-7, with D perhaps TRBD1 (5 bases). V was clipped by 2 bases and J by 3 bases, with 14 bases between them. This CDR3 has 15 amino acids. CDR1 and CDR2 from the germline V gene are LGHDT and YNNKEL (reference sequence).

This rearrangement joins TRBV18 to TRBJ1-3; 8 bases fit TRBD1. The CDR3 totals 17 residues. Germline V gene data show CDR1 as KGHSH and CDR2 as LQKENI. Trimming at V came to 6 bases and at J to 0 bases, leaving 10 bases not matched to a gene. In nucleotides, the CDR3 is TGTGCCAGCTCTCCCTGGGACAGGAGGAACTCTGGAAACACCATATATTTT. It codes for CASSPWDRRNSGNTIYF.

The V and J genes are TRBV19 and TRBJ1-5; perhaps TRBD1 as D (5 bases). The CDR3 loop spans 15 amino acids. Germline loops: CDR1 LNHDA, CDR2 SQIVND (reference sequence). Trimming took off 3 bases at V and 7 bases at J, with 16 bases between the two ends. CDR3 protein: CASSIGQGVVQPQHF. CDR3 nucleotides: TGTGCCAGTAGTATCGGCCAGGGCGTCGTCCAGCCCCAGCATTTT.

This clone was recorded once. The chain uses TRBV6-5 and TRBJ2-7; no clear D gene. The germline V gene has CDR1 MNHEY and CDR2 SVGAGI. Trimming took 7 bases from V and 0 from J, leaving 10 bases between them. The CDR3 runs 13 residues. Here the CDR3 DNA reads TGTGCCAGCAACTATTACGACTCCTACGAGCAGTACTTC. It yields the protein CASNYYDSYEQYF.

The chain uses TRBV6-2 or TRBV6-3 and TRBJ2-1; 12 bases are a match to TRBD1. The CDR3 extends over 15 amino acids. From germline, CDR1 is MNHEY and CDR2 SVGEGT. The trim removed 6 bases at V and 7 bases at J, leaving 7 bases unmatched. The CDR3 nucleotides read TGTGCCAGCAGCCATGGGACAGGGGGCCGGAATGAGCAGTTCTTC. It codes for CASSHGTGGRNEQFF.

The V gene is TRBV9, the J gene TRBJ2-7; TRBD2 agrees at 10 bases. With V trimmed by 4 bases and J by 1 base, 5 bases remained unmatched. Germline CDR1 is SGDLS and CDR2 is YYNGEE. The length of the CDR3 is 15 residues. The CDR3 DNA follows: TGTGCCAGCAGCTCCACAGCGGGAGGGTCCTACGAGCAGTACTTC. It codes for CASSSTAGGSYEQYF.

V and J are TRBV9 and TRBJ2-5, with D tentatively TRBD2 (6 bases). The germline CDR1 and CDR2 sequences are SGDLS and YYNGEE. The length of the CDR3 is 15 residues. The V and J ends lost 0 bases and 5 bases respectively, with 14 bases between them. The CDR3 reads CASSVGDFWVETQYF. Here the CDR3 DNA reads TGTGCCAGCAGCGTAGGGGACTTTTGGGTGGAGACCCAGTACTTC.